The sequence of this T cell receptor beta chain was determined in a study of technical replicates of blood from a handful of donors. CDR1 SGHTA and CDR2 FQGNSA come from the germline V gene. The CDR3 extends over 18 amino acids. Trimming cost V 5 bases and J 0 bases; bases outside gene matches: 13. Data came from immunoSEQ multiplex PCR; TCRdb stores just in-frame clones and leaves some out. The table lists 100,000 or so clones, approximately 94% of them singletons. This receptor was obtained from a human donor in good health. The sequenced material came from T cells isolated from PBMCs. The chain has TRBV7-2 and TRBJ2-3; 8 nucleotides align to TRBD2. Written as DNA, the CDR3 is TGTGCCAGCAGCCGAGCCCCCGTTAGCGGGGCTAGCACAGATACGCAGTATTTT. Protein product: CASSRAPVSGASTDTQYF.